The following is a T cell receptor (beta chain) sequence with its context. Clones were read by immunoSEQ multiplex PCR, and TCRdb kept only the in-frame ones, dropping some. Of about 6,500 clones listed, roughly four fifths are singletons. Treatment was busulfan-fludarabine conditioning, a marrow graft, and cyclophosphamide on days +3 and +4. The germline V gene encodes CDR1 LGHNA and CDR2 YSLEER. This CDR3 is 17 amino acids long. The germline V and J ends were trimmed by 0 bases and 6 bases, with 15 bases remaining between them. These data originate in a study of T cells after posttransplantation cyclophosphamide.

The receptor's source is a young adult male patient who received an allogeneic stem cell transplant from a related donor, was CMV-positive, and had acute GVHD only. Part of the T cell pool may stem from the graft donor. The chain carries TRBV4-3 and TRBJ1-6; no definite D call. The sample in question was PBMCs, obtained around 1,500 days after allogeneic stem cell transplant with posttransplant cyclophosphamide. CDR3 DNA: TGCGCCAGCAGCCAAGAACTCTCCAGGTTCCTTAATTCACCCCTCCACTTT. This codes for CASSQELSRFLNSPLHF.